This TCR beta chain was captured in a study of identical twins. Study outcomes and limitations: Abundant cord blood beta clonotypes carried fewer insertions; memory repertoires showed none.

TCRdb passed the 5' RACE reads through MiXCR, listing each CDR3 protein once. The sample lists roughly 770,000 distinct CDR3 sequences; about 20% were seen once. In this sample, this clonotype turned up once. What it binds is unknown. This CDR3 comprises 14 residues. The V end lost 4 bases, the J end lost 2 bases, and 10 bases lay between the germline ends. The germline V gene has CDR1 LNHDA and CDR2 SQIVND (reference sequence). These sequences were also reported in another study, on T cells expressing NK-cell markers. This second study notes: Only alpha-beta TCR T cells were sorted in several experiments, using an anti-gamma-delta TCR antibody. For a handful of donors, these clonotypes were likewise the leading ones in the CD3+CD56-NKG2C+ fraction.

This clonotype was sampled from a woman aged 18-29 years in good health. The chain couples TRBV19 to TRBJ2-3; the D gene is possibly TRBD1 (6 bases). Sequencing was performed on PBMCs. The chain's CDR3 is CASSTRTVTDTQYF. The CDR3 nucleotides are TGTGCCAGTAGTACCCGGACAGTCACAGATACGCAGTATTTT.